This TCR beta chain was captured by sequencing in a study of cytomegalovirus exposure and HLA in healthy donors. Study-level results: Productive rates of about 90% or about 30% were seen for most TCR beta V segments in an earlier analysis.

This PCR relied on a set of 60 Vbeta primers and 13 Jbeta primers. The data were produced by immunoSEQ multiplex PCR, yet TCRdb's version contains in-frame clones alone and is incomplete. Of roughly 150,000 clones in the sample, about 68% were seen once. As to this clone: Its cognate antigen is unknown.

This CDR3 has 13 residues. The V and J ends lost 1 base and 5 bases respectively, with 8 bases between them. CDR1 LGHNA and CDR2 YSLEER come from the germline V gene. What was sequenced was PBMCs. This receptor was obtained from a female donor in good health and CMV-seronegative. The V and J genes are TRBV4-3 and TRBJ2-5; no reliable D call. CDR3 protein: CASSQGLLETQYF. The CDR3 DNA sequence: TGCGCCAGCAGCCAAGGGCTCCTGGAGACCCAGTACTTC.